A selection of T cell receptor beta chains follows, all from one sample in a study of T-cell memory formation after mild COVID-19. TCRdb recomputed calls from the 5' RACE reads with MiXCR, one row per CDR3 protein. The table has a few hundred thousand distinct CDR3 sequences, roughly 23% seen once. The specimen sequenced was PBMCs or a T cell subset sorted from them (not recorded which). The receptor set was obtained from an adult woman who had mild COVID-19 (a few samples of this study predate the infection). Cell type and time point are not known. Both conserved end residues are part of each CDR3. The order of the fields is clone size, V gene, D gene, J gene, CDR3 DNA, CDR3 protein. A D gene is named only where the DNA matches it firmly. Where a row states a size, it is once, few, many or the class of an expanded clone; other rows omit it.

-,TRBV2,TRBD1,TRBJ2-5,TGTGCCAGCAGTGAAGCCCCGGGACAGCAAGAGACCCAGTACTTC,CASSEAPGQQETQYF
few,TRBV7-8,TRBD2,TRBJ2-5,TGTGCCAGCAGCTTTGGCGGGGGGGGGTCGGAGACCCAGTACTTC,CASSFGGGGSETQYF
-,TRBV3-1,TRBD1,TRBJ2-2,TGTGCCAGCAGCCAGGGACAGGGGGCAAGGGAGCTGTTTTTT,CASSQGQGARELFF
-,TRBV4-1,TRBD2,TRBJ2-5,TGCGCCAGCAGCGCACCACTAGCGGCGCAAGAGACCCAGTACTTC,CASSAPLAAQETQYF
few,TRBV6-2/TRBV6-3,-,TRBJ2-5,TGTGCCAGCAGTTACCAGGCAGGGATTGAGACCCAGTACTTC,CASSYQAGIETQYF
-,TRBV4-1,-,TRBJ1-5,TGCGCCAGCAGCCAAAGTGACTTGGGGGACCAGCCCCAGCATTTT,CASSQSDLGDQPQHF
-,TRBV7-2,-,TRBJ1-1,TGTGCCAGCAGCTTATGGCAGTCTAACACTGAAGCTTTCTTT,CASSLWQSNTEAFF
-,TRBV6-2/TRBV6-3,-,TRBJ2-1,TGTGCCAGCAGTTACGCGGGCAGCTCCTACAATGAGCAGTTCTTC,CASSYAGSSYNEQFF
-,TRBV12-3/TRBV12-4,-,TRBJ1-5,TGTGCCAGCAGTTTGTACGAGGGGAATCAGCCCCAGCATTTT,CASSLYEGNQPQHF
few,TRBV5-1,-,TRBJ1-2,TGCGCCAGCAGCTTGTCAGCCAACTATGGCTACACCTTC,CASSLSANYGYTF
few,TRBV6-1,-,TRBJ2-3,TGTGCCAGCAGTGGTGGACTGGGACCAGATACGCAGTATTTT,CASSGGLGPDTQYF
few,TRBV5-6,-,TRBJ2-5,TGTGCCAGCAGCTTGTTTTCGGTGGTGTTCGAGACCCAGTACTTC,CASSLFSVVFETQYF
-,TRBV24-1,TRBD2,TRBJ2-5,TGTGCCACCAGTTCTAGCGGGCCTCAAGAGACCCAGTACTTC,CATSSSGPQETQYF
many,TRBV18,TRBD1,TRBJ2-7,TGTGCCAGCTCAAAGCCGGGACAGTGGGTTTCATCTACCTACGAGCAGTACTTC,CASSKPGQWVSSTYEQYF
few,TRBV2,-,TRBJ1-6,TGTGCCAGCAGTGAAAGGGGGGGTAGTTCACCCCTCCACTTT,CASSERGGSSPLHF
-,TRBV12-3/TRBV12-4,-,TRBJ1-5,TGTGCCAGCAGTCCCTCAGGGAGTGAGCCCCAGCATTTT,CASSPSGSEPQHF
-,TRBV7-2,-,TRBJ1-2,TGTGCCGCCAGTGGGTCCCGAACTACTCATGGCTACACCTTC,CAASGSRTTHGYTF
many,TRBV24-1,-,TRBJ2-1,TGTGCCACCAGTGAGGGGGGCCGGGTGCGGAATGAGCAGTTCTTC,CATSEGGRVRNEQFF
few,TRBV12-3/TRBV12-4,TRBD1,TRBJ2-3,TGTGCCAGCAGTTGGGGTTGGACAGGGCCCAGCACAGATACGCAGTATTTT,CASSWGWTGPSTDTQYF
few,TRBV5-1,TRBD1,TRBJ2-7,TGCGCCAGCAGCTCACGGACAGGGATCCACGAGCAGTACTTC,CASSSRTGIHEQYF
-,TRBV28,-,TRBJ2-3,TGTGCCAGCAGTTTATCGGGACTGGGAGATACGCAGTATTTT,CASSLSGLGDTQYF
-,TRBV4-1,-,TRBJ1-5,TGCGCCAGCAGCCAAGGACTTACTAGCAATCAGCCCCAGCATTTT,CASSQGLTSNQPQHF
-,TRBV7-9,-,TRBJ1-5,TGTGCCAGCAGCACCAGCCTGGGGGCCAATCAGCCCCAGCATTTT,CASSTSLGANQPQHF
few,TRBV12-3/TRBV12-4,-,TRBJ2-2,TGTGCCAGCCTCCACTTAGCGATAAACACCGGGGAGCTGTTTTTT,CASLHLAINTGELFF
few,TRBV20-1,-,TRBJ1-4,TGCAGTGCTAGAGGACCGTACTTTAATGAAAAACTGTTTTTT,CSARGPYFNEKLFF
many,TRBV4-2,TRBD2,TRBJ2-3,TGTGCCAGCAGCCCGAACGGACTAGCGGGGGGCACAGATACGCAGTATTTT,CASSPNGLAGGTDTQYF